These 9 T cell receptor beta chains share one sample of origin, sequenced in a study of blood T cell repertoires in COVID-19. Method: immunoSEQ multiplex PCR; TCRdb's copy keeps in-frame clones and lacks some. This sample yields roughly 310,000 clones, of which around nine tenths are seen a single time; 3% to 4% belongs to the top ten. The specimen was peripheral blood. The receptors were gathered from a woman in her forties or fifties with active or convalescent COVID-19.

The chain combines TRBV28 with TRBJ1-4, with a possible D match to TRBD1 (5 bases). Trimming removed 5 bases at V and 9 bases at J, with 16 bases between. CDR3 size: 14 residues. Looked up from germline, CDR1 is MDHEN and CDR2 is SYDVKM. The CDR3 region is CASSGTGDRKKLFF. CDR3 coding DNA: TGTGCCAGCAGTGGGACGGGGGACCGGAAAAAACTGTTTTTT. Combining the CDR3 with reference TRBV28 and TRBJ1-4 gives the whole variable domain DVKVTQSSRYLVKRTGEKVFLECVQDMDHENMFWYRQDPGLGLRLIYFSYDVKMKEKGDIPEGYSVSREKKERFSLILESASTNQTSMYLCASSGTGDRKKLFFGSGTQLSVL.

The chain uses TRBV5-1 and TRBJ2-3; 8 bases align to TRBD1. The germline V gene has CDR1 SGHRS and CDR2 YFSETQ. The J segment lost 6 bases and the V segment lost 0 bases, leaving 6 bases of the junction unmatched. The CDR3 consists of 15 residues. The CDR3: CASSLGYSGGDTQYF. The CDR3 nucleotides are TGCGCCAGCAGCTTGGGATATTCAGGGGGCGATACGCAGTATTTT.

The chain couples TRBV7-9 to TRBJ2-5; 10 bases are a match to TRBD2. This CDR3 region has 17 residues. With V trimmed by 2 bases and J by 4 bases, 10 bases remained unmatched. Germline assignment: CDR1 SEHNR and CDR2 FQNEAQ (reference sequence). CDR3 nucleotide sequence: TGTGCCAGCAGCTTAAGGGCGTCGCTAGCGGGGGTAGAGACCCAGTACTTC. Protein sequence: CASSLRASLAGVETQYF.

This chain joins TRBV5-4 and TRBJ1-2; 9 bases match TRBD1. Germline CDR1 reads SGHNT; CDR2 reads YYREEE (reference sequence). J was trimmed by 4 bases and V by 2 bases; bases with no gene match: 6. The CDR3 loop spans 15 amino acids. In nucleotides, the CDR3 is TGTGCCAGCAGCTTACCGGGACAGGGCCGCTATGGCTACACCTTC. It encodes CASSLPGQGRYGYTF.

J is TRBJ1-5 and V is TRBV28, with 7 bases lining up with TRBD1. Losses at the gene ends were 4 bases for V and 6 bases for J; bases not matched to a gene: 6. The V gene's germline CDR1 is MDHEN and CDR2 SYDVKM. This CDR3 is 14 amino acids long. CDR3 region: CASSWGQPSQPQHF. DNA of the CDR3: TGTGCCAGCAGTTGGGGACAGCCCAGTCAGCCCCAGCATTTT.

This chain connects TRBV4-1 to TRBJ1-4; a possible D gene is TRBD1 (6 bases). Trimming took off 6 bases at V and 0 bases at J, with 14 bases between the two ends. The CDR3 sequence is 16 residues long. Germline V gives CDR1 MGHRA, CDR2 YSYEKL. CDR3 region: CASRTPGHSTNEKLFF. CDR3 nucleotide sequence: TGCGCCAGCAGAACCCCGGGACATTCAACTAATGAAAAACTGTTTTTT.

This clone was observed once. V gene TRBV10-3 combines with J gene TRBJ1-1, with D maybe TRBD1 (5 bases). The germline V gene encodes CDR1 ENHRY and CDR2 SYGVKD. V dropped 6 bases and J dropped 2 bases, with 10 bases sitting between them. The CDR3 extends over 13 amino acids. CDR3 protein: CAIRNQGNTEAFF. The CDR3 nucleotides are TGTGCCATCAGGAATCAGGGAAACACTGAAGCTTTCTTT.

This chain links TRBV6-2 or TRBV6-3 with TRBJ2-6; TRBD1 matches at 8 bases. The CDR3 contains 17 residues. Germline lookup yields CDR1 MNHEY and CDR2 SVGEGT. V shed 6 bases and J 0 bases; nucleotides not matched to a gene: 7. The CDR3 here is CASSKDRVPSGANVLTF. The CDR3 coding sequence is TGTGCCAGCAGCAAGGACAGGGTCCCCTCTGGGGCCAACGTCCTGACTTTC.

The CDR3, as DNA: TGTGCCAGCAGCCCAGGGACATTGACTAATGAAAAACTGTTTTTT. This translates into CASSPGTLTNEKLFF. This sequence joins TRBV6-4 and TRBJ1-4, with D maybe TRBD1 (6 bases). CDR3 length: 15 amino acids. Between the trimmed V and J ends, which lost 6 bases and 2 bases, there was a span of 13 bases. Germline-derived CDR1 and CDR2 are MRHNA and SNTAGT.